This note documents a single T cell receptor (beta chain) sequence. Its antigen is as yet unknown. Trimming pared 6 bases from V and 4 bases from J, leaving 13 bases between. The CDR3 contains 14 residues. Germline V gene lookup returns CDR1 MNHEY and CDR2 SMNVEV (reference sequence). The time point: week 3, after first cycle of checkpoint inhibitor. Samples come from before therapy and from week 3 after the first blockade cycle. The source of the sample is a study of blood T cell dynamics during melanoma immunotherapy. The method was immunoSEQ multiplex PCR; TCRdb's version includes in-frame clones alone and lacks a portion of them. Here the sample spans some 11,000 clones, more than 75% being singletons. Broader study findings: At W3, later disease-control patients showed bifurcated PBMC repertoire changes, unlike progressors.

The sequence was obtained from a human donor with melanoma. Sequenced here: blood, sampled from a patient treated with checkpoint blockade. V is TRBV27 and J is TRBJ1-3; D not resolved. The CDR3 nucleotides are TGTGCCAGCAGCCCCGCTTGGGCAGGAAACACCATATATTTT. This translates into CASSPAWAGNTIYF.